One and the same sample provided the 13 T cell receptor beta chains below, sequenced in a study of follicular helper T cells after annual influenza vaccination. The time point is: 2015-2016 season, 7 days after influenza vaccination. Produced via immunoSEQ multiplex PCR; TCRdb's table is partial and in-frame only. Of about 10,000 clones listed, roughly 80% were seen once; the top ten hold around 0.43%. This specimen consisted of CXCR5+ CD38- circulating T follicular helper cells from blood, obtained 7 days after influenza vaccination. The subset: circulating Tfh, non-naive CD4+CXCR5+PD-1+ (ICOS+CD38+ or ICOS-CD38-). The receptors derive from an adult who received the influenza vaccine.

The rearrangement links TRBV19 to TRBJ2-1; D may be TRBD2 (6 bases). The CDR3 covers 11 residues. Trimming stripped 5 bases from V and 13 bases from J, with 12 bases between. CDR1 and CDR2 (germline): LNHDA, SQIVND (reference sequence). The CDR3 coding sequence is TGTGCCAGTAGTGCGGAGGGGTCTCAGTTCTTC. Residues: CASSAEGSQFF.

This clone appeared once. V gene TRBV18 combines with J gene TRBJ1-2, with 8 bases lining up with TRBD1. J lost 4 bases, V lost 6 bases, and 7 bases had no gene match. Germline V gives CDR1 KGHSH, CDR2 LQKENI. The CDR3 length is 14 residues. The DNA of the CDR3 is TGTGCCAGCTCCCCGGGACAGGCATTCTATGGCTACACCTTC. This translates into CASSPGQAFYGYTF.

The chain is built from TRBV23-1 and TRBJ2-5; D may be TRBD2 (5 bases). TRBV23-1 falls under the ORF class, with uncertain function. This CDR3 is built from 13 residues. V gave up 4 bases and J gave up 6 bases, with 12 bases separating them. The CDR3 reads CASSPKPGKTQYF. In DNA, the CDR3 is TGCGCCAGCAGTCCAAAACCGGGGAAGACCCAGTACTTC.

The chain couples TRBV4-1 to TRBJ1-2; 9 positions match TRBD1. This CDR3 has 14 amino acids. Germline V gene data show CDR1 as MGHRA and CDR2 as YSYEKL. Trimming removed 1 base from V and 12 bases from J; junction bases left unmatched: 9. This CDR3 reads CASSQGRDRVLDTF. CDR3 in DNA: TGCGCCAGCAGCCAAGGCCGGGACAGGGTTTTGGACACCTTC.

V is TRBV5-6 and J is TRBJ2-1; 8 nucleotides align to TRBD1. This CDR3 comprises 16 residues. The V gene end was trimmed by 3 bases and the J gene end by 8 bases; junction bases not matched to a gene: 13. Germline lookup yields CDR1 SGHDT and CDR2 YYEEEE. CDR3 loop: CASSWIVDREDDEQFF. The CDR3 DNA is TGTGCCAGCAGCTGGATCGTGGACAGGGAAGATGATGAGCAGTTCTTC.

The table lists this clone with a count of one. V and J are TRBV19 and TRBJ1-2, with D possibly matching TRBD1 (6 bases). The CDR3 sequence is 13 residues long. Germline V gene lookup returns CDR1 LNHDA and CDR2 SQIVND (reference sequence). Trimming removed 8 bases at V and 7 bases at J, with 17 bases between. CDR3 DNA sequence: TGTGCCAGTTTAAGGGGGGAACACTTTGGCTACACCTTC. Translating it yields CASLRGEHFGYTF.

This clone has just a few counts. The chain links TRBV7-8 to TRBJ1-5, with 7 nucleotides matching TRBD1. Germline V gene lookup returns CDR1 SGHVS and CDR2 FQNEAQ. The CDR3 length is 17 residues. V was pared by 2 bases and J by 2 bases, with 9 bases of the junction left unmatched. The DNA of the CDR3 is TGTGCCAGCAGCTTAAGATCAGGGGGGGCGGGCAATCAGCCCCAGCATTTT. Its translation: CASSLRSGGAGNQPQHF.

The gene calls are TRBV4-3 and TRBJ2-2, with D perhaps matching TRBD2 (6 bases). There are 17 residues in the CDR3. V lost 0 bases to trimming and J lost 2 bases, with 13 bases between them. CDR1 and CDR2 (germline): LGHNA, YSLEER. The CDR3 here is CASSQDVGLSNTGELFF. Here the CDR3 DNA reads TGCGCCAGCAGCCAAGACGTCGGACTATCTAACACCGGGGAGCTGTTTTTT.

J is TRBJ1-1 and V is TRBV7-3, with TRBD1 matching over 8 bases. Germline CDR1 and CDR2: SGHTA and FQGTGA. The CDR3 consists of 13 residues. V lost 5 bases and J lost 5; bases outside the gene matches: 4. CDR3 bases: TGTGCCAGCAGCCTAAGACAGGGGACTGAAGCTTTCTTT. This translates into CASSLRQGTEAFF.

On this clone: A junction boundary mismatches the germline segment, possibly from a read error. V is TRBV5-5 and J is TRBJ2-1, with D possibly matching TRBD1 (6 bases). CDR1 is SGHKS, CDR2 YYEKEE, per germline (reference sequence). This CDR3 is built from 15 residues. CDR3 in amino acids: CASGLLQGPYNEQFF. The CDR3 region has the DNA TGTGCCAGCGGCTTGTTACAGGGCCCCTACAATGAGCAGTTCTTC.

The J gene is TRBJ1-6, the V gene TRBV19, with D possibly TRBD1 on 5 matching bases. The CDR3 is 15 residues long. The V and J ends lost 4 bases and 4 bases respectively, with 11 bases between them. CDR1 and CDR2 (germline): LNHDA, SQIVND (reference sequence). The chain's CDR3 is CASSTLTEYNSPLHF. The CDR3 DNA is TGTGCCAGTAGTACCCTGACAGAGTATAATTCACCCCTCCACTTT.

The chain combines TRBV6-1 with TRBJ2-7; 7 positions match TRBD2. Trimming took 8 bases from V and 3 from J; bases not matched to a gene: 10. The germline CDR1 and CDR2 sequences are MNHNS and SASEGT. This CDR3 has 14 residues. Here the CDR3 DNA reads TGTGCCAGCTTTACCGGGACTACACTCTACGAGCAGTACTTC. Translating gives CASFTGTTLYEQYF.

In this sample, this clone turned up once. V is TRBV5-1 and J is TRBJ1-2; weak D call: TRBD1 (5 bases). CDR3 length equals 16 residues. Germline values: CDR1 SGHRS, CDR2 YFSETQ. Trimming removed 1 base from V and 0 bases from J, with 13 bases in between. The CDR3 nucleotides read TGCGCCAGCAGCTTGAGTATGGGGGATTCTAACTATGGCTACACCTTC. Its translation is CASSLSMGDSNYGYTF.